This T cell receptor beta chain was identified in a study of T cell responses to AZD1222 COVID-19 vaccine. Study-wide results and limits: CD4 TCRs linked to vaccination spanned spike, dominating at 160-218 and 743-854. Nearly half of spike-specific TCRs reportedly go after variant regions that carry no mutations.

As regards this clone: Its antigen is as yet unknown.

Pooling was applied to second doses at about 4 or about 12 weeks. Using immunoSEQ multiplex PCR, the repertoire was profiled, and TCRdb retains in-frame clones only, with some absent. The data show roughly 49,000 clones, 80% to 90% seen once. Trimming at V came to 1 base and at J to 8 bases, leaving 2 bases not matched to a gene. The CDR3 totals 12 residues. CDR1 is SGHNT and CDR2 is YYREEE in the germline V gene (reference sequence). This clonotype was obtained from an adult who received the AZD1222 COVID-19 vaccine. The source was peripheral blood, collected 28 days after the second AZD1222 dose. This chain joins TRBV5-4 and TRBJ1-2; 7 nucleotides agree with TRBD1. The CDR3 loop is CASSLRTGGYTF. CDR3 nucleotide sequence: TGTGCCAGCAGCTTGAGGACAGGAGGCTACACCTTC.